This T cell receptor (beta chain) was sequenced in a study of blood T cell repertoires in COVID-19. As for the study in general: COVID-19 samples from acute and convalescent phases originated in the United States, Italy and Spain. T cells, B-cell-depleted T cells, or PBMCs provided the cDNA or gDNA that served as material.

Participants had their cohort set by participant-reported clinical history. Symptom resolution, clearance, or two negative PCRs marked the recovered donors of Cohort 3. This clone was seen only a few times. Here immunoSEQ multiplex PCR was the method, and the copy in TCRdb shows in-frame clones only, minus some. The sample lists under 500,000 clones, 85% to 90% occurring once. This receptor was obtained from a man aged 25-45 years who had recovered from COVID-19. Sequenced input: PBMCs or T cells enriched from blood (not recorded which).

Here the CDR3 DNA reads TGTGCCAGCAGCGTAGCTGGAAATGGGCAGGGTGAGCAGTTCTTC. It encodes CASSVAGNGQGEQFF. The chain couples TRBV9 to TRBJ2-1, with a possible D match to TRBD1 (5 bases). V dropped 0 bases and J dropped 9 bases, with 16 bases sitting between them. This CDR3 has 15 amino acids. Germline V lookup: CDR1 SGDLS, CDR2 YYNGEE.